The 8 T cell receptor beta chains given below trace back to one sample, sequenced in a study of cytotoxic CD8 clonotypes in ibrutinib-treated CLL. The assay was immunoSEQ multiplex PCR, and TCRdb's table has in-frame clones only and misses some. The sample lists about 130,000 clones; about 80% were seen once. This specimen consisted of PBMCs, obtained after 24 months of ibrutinib treatment. These receptor sequences come from a human donor with chronic lymphocytic leukemia.

V usage is TRBV15 and J usage is TRBJ2-7, with a weak D call TRBD1 (6 bases). The CDR3 contains 14 residues. The V end was cut by 1 base, the J end by 2 bases, with 9 bases between. The germline V gene has CDR1 LNHNV and CDR2 YYDKDF (reference sequence). In DNA form, the CDR3 reads TGTGCCACCAGCAGAGGGACAGTAGCCTACGAGCAGTACTTC. Its translation is CATSRGTVAYEQYF.

The chain combines TRBV10-3 with TRBJ2-1, with 7 bases lining up with TRBD2. Germline CDR1 is ENHRY and CDR2 is SYGVKD. The CDR3 totals 13 residues. After removal of 10 bases from V and 0 bases from J, the junction contained 3 bases not matched to a gene. CDR3 protein: CASKRDSYNEQFF. The CDR3 DNA sequence: TGTGCCAGCAAGCGGGACTCCTACAATGAGCAGTTCTTC.

This chain uses TRBV5-1 with TRBJ2-5; the match to TRBD2 covers 7 bases. Germline assignment: CDR1 SGHRS and CDR2 YFSETQ. This CDR3 spans 15 amino acids. With 0 bases clipped from V and 5 bases from J, the junction kept 7 bases outside the gene matches. In DNA, the CDR3 is TGCGCCAGCAGCTTGGTGCCCAGGCGGGGGGAGACCCAGTACTTC. It encodes CASSLVPRRGETQYF.

The V and J genes are TRBV7-2 and TRBJ2-2, with 7 bases matching TRBD1. The CDR3 contains 15 residues. In germline, CDR1 is SGHTA, CDR2 FQGNSA. V shed 2 bases and J 4 bases; nucleotides not matched to a gene: 4. CDR3 DNA sequence: TGTGCCAGCAGCTTACGCAGGGGGAGCACCGGGGAGCTGTTTTTT. Translation gives CASSLRRGSTGELFF.

J is TRBJ2-3 and V is TRBV28; D assignment may be TRBD1 or TRBD2 (5 bases each). CDR1 and CDR2 (germline): MDHEN, SYDVKM. V lost 10 bases and J 4 bases, leaving 12 bases between the germline ends. The CDR3 loop spans 12 amino acids. The CDR3 is CATEGWADTQYF. The CDR3 DNA reads TGTGCCACCGAGGGGTGGGCAGATACGCAGTATTTT.

The V call is TRBV5-4, the J call TRBJ1-2; TRBD1 is a possible D gene (5 bases). This CDR3 has 13 residues. Trimming removed 9 bases at V and 8 bases at J, with 20 bases between. Germline V gene lookup returns CDR1 SGHNT and CDR2 YYREEE (reference sequence). CDR3 sequence reads: CATSKGAGTGYTF. Here the CDR3 DNA reads TGTGCCACCTCAAAAGGGGCCGGAACGGGCTACACCTTC.

The rearrangement joins TRBV4-1 to TRBJ2-3; D may be TRBD2 (6 bases). The CDR3 extends over 17 amino acids. Trimming left V 0 bases short and J 4 bases short, with 17 bases between. Germline loops: CDR1 MGHRA, CDR2 YSYEKL. CDR3 protein: CASSQDQSSRGADTQYF. The CDR3 region has the DNA TGCGCCAGCAGCCAAGATCAGTCAAGCCGCGGGGCAGATACGCAGTATTTT.

The rearrangement uses TRBV7-2 and TRBJ2-5; TRBD1 or TRBD2 may be the D gene (5 bases each). Germline V gene lookup returns CDR1 SGHTA and CDR2 FQGNSA. V shed 6 bases and J shed 3 bases, with 11 bases lying between them. The CDR3 is made up of 13 amino acids. This chain's CDR3 is CASRGRNEETQYF. CDR3 coding DNA: TGTGCCAGCAGGGGACGGAACGAAGAGACCCAGTACTTC. Full variable domain (outside the CDR3, taken from reference TRBV7-2 and TRBJ2-5): GAGVSQSPSNKVTEKGKDVELRCDPISGHTALYWYRQSLGQGLEFLIYFQGNSAPDKSGLPSDRFSAERTGGSVSTLTIQRTQQEDSAVYLCASRGRNEETQYFGPGTRLLVL.